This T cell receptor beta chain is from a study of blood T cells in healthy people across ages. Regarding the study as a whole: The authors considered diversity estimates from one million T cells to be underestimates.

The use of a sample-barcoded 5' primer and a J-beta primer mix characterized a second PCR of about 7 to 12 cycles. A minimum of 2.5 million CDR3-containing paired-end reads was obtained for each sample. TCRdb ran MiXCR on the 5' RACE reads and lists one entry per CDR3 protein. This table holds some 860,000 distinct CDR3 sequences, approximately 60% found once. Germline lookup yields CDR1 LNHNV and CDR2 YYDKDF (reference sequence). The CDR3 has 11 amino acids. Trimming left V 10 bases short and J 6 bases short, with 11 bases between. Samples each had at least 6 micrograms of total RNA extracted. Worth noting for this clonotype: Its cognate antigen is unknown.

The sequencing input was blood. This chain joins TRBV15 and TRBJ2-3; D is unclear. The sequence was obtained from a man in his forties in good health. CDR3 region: CASSGRDTQYF. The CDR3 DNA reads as TGTGCCAGCTCGGGCAGGGATACGCAGTATTTT.